A selection of T cell receptor beta chains follows, all from one sample in a study of CD8+ T cells in alopecia areata. Clones were read by immunoSEQ multiplex PCR, and TCRdb kept only the in-frame ones, dropping some. The table lists some 100,000 clones, 58% of them singletons. Sample: CD8+ T cells sorted from blood, taken at week 4, from a patient treated with tofacitinib. These receptors originate from a human donor with alopecia areata. Both conserved end residues are part of each CDR3. The D gene is left open where the match is weak. For some rows the clone size is stated as once, few or many, or as a class when expanded; others skip it.

size	D	V	J	CDR3	DNA
.	.	TRBV11-2	TRBJ2-1	CASSFMDGTYNEQFF	TGTGCCAGCAGCTTCATGGACGGGACCTACAATGAGCAGTTCTTC
.	.	TRBV30	TRBJ1-1	CAWSVGTEAFF	TGTGCCTGGAGTGTAGGCACTGAAGCTTTCTTT
.	.	TRBV27	TRBJ2-5	CASSLRDGETQYF	TGTGCCAGCAGTTTACGTGATGGAGAGACCCAGTACTTC
.	.	TRBV29-1	TRBJ1-1	CSGEPGMNTEAFF	TGCAGCGGTGAACCGGGAATGAACACTGAAGCTTTCTTT
.	.	TRBV7-8	TRBJ2-1	CAGASGDEQFF	TGTGCCGGCGCGTCGGGCGATGAGCAGTTCTTC
.	.	TRBV29-1	TRBJ1-1	CSVEDETANTEAFF	TGCAGCGTTGAGGATGAGACAGCGAACACTGAAGCTTTCTTT
.	.	TRBV21-1	TRBJ1-6	CASSRAAERATNSPLHF	TGTGCCAGCAGCCGAGCGGCTGAGAGAGCAACTAATTCACCCCTCCACTTT
.	.	TRBV30	TRBJ2-1	CAWSVGREQFF	TGTGCCTGGAGTGTCGGGCGTGAGCAGTTCTTC
.	.	TRBV30	TRBJ1-5	CAWSVFRDQPQHF	TGTGCCTGGAGTGTGTTTAGGGACCAGCCCCAGCATTTT
.	.	TRBV30	TRBJ1-1	CAWSDITPEAFF	TGTGCCTGGAGTGACATCACCCCTGAAGCTTTCTTT
few	TRBD2	TRBV29-1	TRBJ2-3	CSVVAGLGKSLFTQYF	TGCAGCGTTGTAGCGGGACTAGGAAAATCTCTATTTACGCAGTATTTT
.	.	TRBV7-8	TRBJ2-4	CASSLENIQYF	TGTGCCAGCAGCTTAGAAAACATTCAGTACTTC
.	.	TRBV7-8	TRBJ1-5	CASSLHWTDQPQHF	TGTGCCAGCAGCCTGCACTGGACCGATCAGCCCCAGCATTTT
.	.	TRBV30	TRBJ2-6	CAWTSGANVLTF	TGTGCCTGGACCTCTGGGGCCAACGTCCTGACTTTC
few	.	TRBV18	TRBJ2-5	CASSPSITGYYQETQYF	TGTGCCAGCTCCCCGTCCATCACAGGCTATTACCAAGAGACCCAGTACTTC
.	.	TRBV30	TRBJ1-6	CAWSRGLGGSPLHF	TGTGCCTGGAGCCGGGGTCTTGGTGGGTCACCCCTCCACTTT
.	.	TRBV6-1	TRBJ1-1	CASGPHAFF	TGTGCCAGCGGCCCTCATGCTTTCTTT
few	TRBD1	TRBV15	TRBJ1-2	CATSTLGQGSGYTF	TGTGCCACCAGCACCCTCGGACAGGGTTCTGGCTACACCTTC
once	TRBD1	TRBV25-1	TRBJ2-5	CASSPGPDRGWETQYF	TGTGCCAGCAGTCCCGGCCCGGACAGGGGATGGGAGACCCAGTACTTC
.	.	TRBV30	TRBJ2-7	CAWSLLDVSPYEQYF	TGTGCCTGGAGTTTGTTGGACGTCAGCCCCTACGAGCAGTACTTC
.	TRBD2	TRBV2	TRBJ2-1	CASIGLAGGLNNEQFF	TGTGCCAGCATCGGACTAGCGGGGGGCCTAAACAATGAGCAGTTCTTC
few	.	TRBV14	TRBJ2-1	CASSPLPERGNNEQFF	TGTGCCAGCAGCCCTCTCCCTGAAAGGGGGAACAATGAGCAGTTCTTC
.	.	TRBV9	TRBJ2-7	CASSVASGQGLSF	TGTGCCAGCAGCGTAGCTAGCGGACAGGGCCTCTCCTTC
.	TRBD1	TRBV10-3	TRBJ2-5	CAISESRGLQETQYF	TGTGCCATCAGTGAGTCAAGGGGGCTCCAAGAGACCCAGTACTTC
once	TRBD1	TRBV30	TRBJ2-7	CAWSVTGYSYEQYF	TGTGCCTGGAGTGTGACAGGGTACTCCTACGAGCAGTACTTC
.	.	TRBV30	TRBJ2-2	CAWRGNTGELFF	TGTGCCTGGAGGGGTAACACCGGGGAGCTGTTTTTT
few	TRBD2	TRBV7-9	TRBJ2-5	CASSFSGRGGETQYF	TGTGCCAGCAGCTTTTCAGGGAGGGGAGGAGAGACCCAGTACTTC
.	.	TRBV29-1	TRBJ2-7	CSVDAENEQYF	TGCAGCGTTGATGCCGAGAACGAGCAGTACTTC
.	.	TRBV4-3	TRBJ2-7	CASSQDMGGLTAEQYF	TGCGCCAGCAGCCAAGATATGGGAGGACTCACGGCCGAGCAGTACTTC
few	.	TRBV29-1	TRBJ2-2	CSVETANTGELFF	TGCAGCGTTGAGACAGCTAACACCGGGGAGCTGTTTTTT
.	.	TRBV5-1	TRBJ1-2	CASSPGDDYGYTF	TGCGCCAGCAGCCCAGGGGACGACTATGGCTACACCTTC
.	.	TRBV7-9	TRBJ2-7	CASSQTGTHSYEQYF	TGTGCCAGCAGCCAAACAGGCACCCACTCCTACGAGCAGTACTTC
few	.	TRBV29-1	TRBJ1-2	CSVAPQENYGYTF	TGCAGCGTTGCCCCTCAGGAGAACTATGGCTACACCTTC
.	.	TRBV6-5	TRBJ1-2	CATRMGRFDGYTF	TGTGCCACCCGAATGGGGAGATTCGATGGCTACACCTTC
.	.	TRBV30	TRBJ1-1	CAWDGGAF	TGTGCCTGGGACGGCGGTGCCTTT
.	.	TRBV30	TRBJ1-1	CAWSVQPMNTEAFF	TGTGCCTGGAGTGTACAACCGATGAACACTGAAGCTTTCTTT
.	.	TRBV29-1	TRBJ2-7	CSGGTPLEQYF	TGCAGCGGGGGGACTCCTCTCGAGCAGTACTTC
.	.	TRBV28	TRBJ1-1	CATSLGRTEAFF	TGTGCCACTTCACTCGGGCGGACTGAAGCTTTCTTT
few	TRBD1	TRBV11-2	TRBJ1-2	CASSLSGGYGYTF	TGTGCCAGCAGCCTCTCAGGGGGCTATGGCTACACCTTC
.	TRBD1	TRBV4-1	TRBJ2-7	CASSLDRSTAEQYF	TGCGCCAGCAGCCTGGACAGGTCGACAGCCGAGCAGTACTTC
few	.	TRBV29-1	TRBJ2-1	CSVEVYEGNEQFF	TGCAGCGTTGAGGTGTATGAGGGGAATGAGCAGTTCTTC
.	.	TRBV30	TRBJ1-2	CAWSVGVEDGYTF	TGTGCCTGGAGTGTGGGAGTGGAGGATGGCTACACCTTC
.	TRBD1	TRBV19	TRBJ2-7	CASSIGWTGIYEQYF	TGTGCCAGTAGTATCGGCTGGACAGGGATCTACGAGCAGTACTTC
.	.	TRBV30	TRBJ2-1	CAWSVGNEQFF	TGTGCCTGGAGTGTGGGGAATGAGCAGTTCTTC
.	.	TRBV29-1	TRBJ1-2	CSVRDGGYTF	TGCAGCGTTCGGGACGGGGGCTACACCTTC
.	TRBD1	TRBV11-2	TRBJ2-3	CASSLGGGTGTYTDTQYF	TGTGCCAGCAGCTTAGGGGGCGGGACAGGCACCTACACAGATACGCAGTATTTT
few	.	TRBV9	TRBJ2-2	CASSPGLQRTGELFF	TGTGCCAGCAGCCCGGGACTCCAAAGGACCGGGGAGCTGTTTTTT
.	TRBD1	TRBV30	TRBJ2-5	CAWYRGQETQYF	TGTGCCTGGTACAGGGGACAAGAGACCCAGTACTTC
few	.	TRBV30	TRBJ2-5	CAWSPSAAWETQYF	TGTGCCTGGAGCCCCAGCGCGGCGTGGGAGACCCAGTACTTC
.	.	TRBV7-8	TRBJ1-1	CATLIGNEAFF	TGTGCCACCCTGATCGGGAATGAAGCTTTCTTT
.	.	TRBV29-1	TRBJ2-1	CSSEPGRTYNEQFF	TGCAGCTCGGAGCCGGGACGGACCTACAATGAGCAGTTCTTC
.	.	TRBV30	TRBJ2-1	CAWSGTEQFF	TGTGCCTGGAGTGGGACAGAGCAGTTCTTC
once	.	TRBV15	TRBJ1-5	CVTSHERNQPQHF	TGTGTCACCAGCCATGAACGCAATCAGCCCCAGCATTTT
.	TRBD1	TRBV29-1	TRBJ2-1	CSVEDPGGQGANEQFF	TGCAGCGTTGAAGATCCCGGGGGACAGGGGGCTAATGAGCAGTTCTTC
.	.	TRBV7-9	TRBJ1-2	CASSFQGADYGYTF	TGTGCCAGCAGCTTCCAAGGGGCGGACTATGGCTACACCTTC
.	TRBD1	TRBV25-1	TRBJ2-7	CASSAGTGANRYF	TGTGCCAGCAGTGCCGGGACAGGGGCAAACCGGTACTTC
.	.	TRBV7-9	TRBJ1-2	CASSFPGPGNYGYTF	TGTGCCAGCAGCTTTCCGGGCCCCGGGAACTATGGCTACACCTTC
.	.	TRBV6-6	TRBJ1-6	CASVALPYNSPLHF	TGTGCCAGCGTGGCGTTGCCCTATAATTCACCCCTCCACTTT
.	.	TRBV20-1	TRBJ1-2	CSANLNYGYTF	TGCAGTGCTAATCTTAACTATGGCTACACCTTC
.	TRBD2	TRBV27	TRBJ2-7	CASTSTSGLSYEQYF	TGTGCCAGCACCTCGACTAGCGGGCTCTCCTACGAGCAGTACTTC